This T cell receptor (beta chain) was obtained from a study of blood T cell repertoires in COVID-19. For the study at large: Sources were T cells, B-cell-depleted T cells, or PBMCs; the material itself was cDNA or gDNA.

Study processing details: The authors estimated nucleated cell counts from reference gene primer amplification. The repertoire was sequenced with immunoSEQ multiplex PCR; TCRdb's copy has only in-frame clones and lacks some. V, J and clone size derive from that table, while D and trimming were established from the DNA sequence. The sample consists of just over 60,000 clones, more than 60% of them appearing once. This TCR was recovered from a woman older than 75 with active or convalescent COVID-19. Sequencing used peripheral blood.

The CDR3 DNA reads as TGTGCCAGCAGTTTACGCGGTCCGGGAGACTCCTATAATTCACCCCTCCACTTT. Amino acid sequence: CASSLRGPGDSYNSPLHF. The rearrangement links TRBV27 to TRBJ1-6; no definite D call. With 2 bases removed from V and 0 bases from J, the gap between germline ends came to 14 bases. Germline V gene sequence: CDR1 MNHEY, CDR2 SMNVEV (reference sequence). CDR3 length equals 18 residues.